Presented here are 22 T cell receptor beta chains from one specimen sequenced in a study of shared clonotypes between healthy human individuals. Method: immunoSEQ multiplex PCR; TCRdb's copy keeps in-frame clones and lacks some. The sample records 400,000 to 500,000 clones, 79% being singletons. Specimen: PBMCs. These receptors were collected from a woman aged 40 to 50 in good health. Some clones in this sample may be carry-over from other donors' samples.

This chain connects TRBV14 to TRBJ1-5, with 8 bases lining up with TRBD1. Trimming removed 5 bases from V and 7 bases from J; junction bases left unmatched: 7. Looked up from germline, CDR1 is SGHDN and CDR2 is FVKESK. The CDR3 runs 14 residues. CDR3 DNA sequence: TGTGCCAGCAGCGCGCTCAGGGGGCCACAGCCCCAGCATTTT. Protein sequence: CASSALRGPQPQHF.

V is TRBV27 and J is TRBJ1-2, with D maybe TRBD1 (5 bases). Trimming left V 5 bases short and J 14 bases short, with 24 bases between. CDR3 length: 14 residues. Germline V gene lookup returns CDR1 MNHEY and CDR2 SMNVEV (reference sequence). CDR3 bases: TGTGCCAGCAGTCCCCGAGGGGCCCGCTTGGTTTGGACCTTC. Amino acids: CASSPRGARLVWTF.

The chain links TRBV15 to TRBJ1-5; 8 positions match TRBD1. V was pared by 2 bases and J by 4 bases, with 4 bases of the junction left unmatched. CDR1 and CDR2 (germline): LNHNV, YYDKDF (reference sequence). The CDR3 is made up of 15 amino acids. CDR3 coding DNA: TGTGCCACCAGCAGACAGGGGGCGTATAATCAGCCCCAGCATTTT. This sequence encodes CATSRQGAYNQPQHF.

V gene TRBV29-1 combines with J gene TRBJ1-3; D not resolved. The CDR3 consists of 13 residues. The germline gives CDR1 SQVTM, CDR2 ANQGSEA. Between the trimmed V and J ends, which lost 1 base and 3 bases, there was a span of 7 bases. The CDR3 sequence is CSVEAGVGNTIYF. CDR3 in DNA: TGCAGCGTTGAAGCCGGGGTTGGAAACACCATATATTTT.

The V and J genes are TRBV9 and TRBJ1-5; no clear D. Germline V CDR1 and CDR2: SGDLS, YYNGEE. V shed 0 bases and J shed 0 bases, with 7 bases lying between them. This CDR3 has 15 amino acids. CDR3 in DNA: TGTGCCAGCAGCGTAGGGGCCCTTAGCAATCAGCCCCAGCATTTT. Translation gives CASSVGALSNQPQHF.

V gene TRBV19 combines with J gene TRBJ2-7; D may be TRBD2 (5 bases). Trimming shortened V by 4 bases and J by 3 bases, and 19 bases separated the two germline ends. This CDR3 spans 16 amino acids. In germline, CDR1 is LNHDA, CDR2 SQIVND (reference sequence). The CDR3 region is CASSRVTVSSSYEQYF. Here the CDR3 DNA reads TGTGCCAGTAGTAGAGTTACGGTCTCTAGCAGCTACGAGCAGTACTTC.

As DNA, the CDR3 is TGTGCCAGTAGTTTCGGACCCTACAATGAGCAGTTCTTC. Translating it yields CASSFGPYNEQFF. V and J are TRBV19 and TRBJ2-1; D is unclear. Per the germline V gene, CDR1 is LNHDA and CDR2 is SQIVND (reference sequence). The CDR3 totals 13 residues. The V end lost 5 bases, the J end lost 2 bases, and 7 bases lay between the germline ends.

The chain carries TRBV9 and TRBJ1-5; D may be TRBD1 (5 bases). The V end was cut by 3 bases, the J end by 1 base, with 11 bases between. This CDR3 has 15 residues. Germline CDR1 reads SGDLS; CDR2 reads YYNGEE. The CDR3 loop reads CASSADSFSNQPQHF. The CDR3 bases are TGTGCCAGCAGCGCTGACAGCTTCAGCAATCAGCCCCAGCATTTT.

The chain recombines TRBV5-1 with TRBJ2-2; D gene ambiguous. Germline CDR1 is SGHRS and CDR2 is YFSETQ. The CDR3 runs 15 residues. The V gene lost 2 bases and the J gene lost 6 bases, with 14 bases spanning the gap. The CDR3 protein is CASSLTSVQAGELFF. The CDR3 DNA reads as TGCGCCAGCAGCTTAACGAGTGTGCAAGCCGGGGAGCTGTTTTTT.

The chain has TRBV19 and TRBJ1-5; possibly TRBD1 for D (5 bases). Trimming shortened V by 5 bases and J by 5 bases, and 13 bases separated the two germline ends. Germline CDR1 and CDR2: LNHDA and SQIVND (reference sequence). The CDR3 runs to 14 residues. The DNA for the CDR3 is TGTGCCAGTAGTCCGACTGACAGAGATCAGCCCCAGCATTTT. Protein product: CASSPTDRDQPQHF.

The genes are TRBV6-1 and TRBJ2-5; D gene uncertain. The V and J ends lost 4 bases and 1 base respectively, with 7 bases between them. The germline V gene has CDR1 MNHNS and CDR2 SASEGT. There are 13 residues in the CDR3. The CDR3 region has the DNA TGTGCCAGCAGTGCCATAACCCAAGAGACCCAGTACTTC. Protein sequence: CASSAITQETQYF.

This clone has only a few counts. The same CDR3 also results from other DNA sequences found in this sample. The chain has TRBV7-2 and TRBJ1-1; D perhaps matches TRBD1 (6 bases). The V end lost 6 bases, the J end lost 5 bases, and 16 bases lay between the germline ends. The germline V gene has CDR1 SGHTA and CDR2 FQGNSA. This CDR3 has 14 amino acids. For the CDR3, the DNA is TGTGCCAGCAGTGGGCAGGGGCCGGGGACTGAAGCTTTCTTT. Encoded protein: CASSGQGPGTEAFF.

The genes are TRBV7-2 and TRBJ2-5; D gene ambiguous. CDR1 is SGHTA and CDR2 is FQGNSA in the germline V gene. V lost 0 bases and J 5 bases, leaving 4 bases between the germline ends. The CDR3 length is 12 residues. In DNA form, the CDR3 reads TGTGCCAGCAGCTTAGCGGATGAGACCCAGTACTTC. Its translation is CASSLADETQYF.

A remark on this clone: Other DNA sequences in this sample translate to the same CDR3. CDR3 DNA: TGTGCCTGGAGTGTAAAAGGTTCAGATACGCAGTATTTT. It specifies CAWSVKGSDTQYF. The rearrangement joins TRBV30 to TRBJ2-3; the D is unclear. CDR1 and CDR2 (germline): GTSNPN, SVGIG (reference sequence). This CDR3 is built from 13 residues. With 0 bases removed from V and 4 bases from J, the gap between germline ends came to 8 bases.

The chain couples TRBV28 to TRBJ2-7; 10 bases are shared with TRBD1. This CDR3 region has 14 residues. V trimming: 5 bases; J trimming: 1 base; junction bases outside the gene matches: 2. CDR1 and CDR2 (germline): MDHEN, SYDVKM. The CDR3 region is CASSTGQGSYEQYF. CDR3 sequence (DNA): TGTGCCAGCAGTACGGGACAGGGGTCCTACGAGCAGTACTTC.

This chain joins TRBV5-5 and TRBJ2-7; TRBD1 is a possible D gene (6 bases). Germline V gene lookup returns CDR1 SGHKS and CDR2 YYEKEE (reference sequence). Trimming left V 5 bases short and J 3 bases short, with 18 bases between. The CDR3 has 15 residues. CDR3 in DNA: TGTGCCAGCAGACAGGACAGACACCAGTTCTACGAGCAGTACTTC. Residues: CASRQDRHQFYEQYF.

The rearrangement uses TRBV18 and TRBJ1-5; D may be TRBD1 (5 bases). The germline V gene has CDR1 KGHSH and CDR2 LQKENI. V lost 4 bases and J lost 1, with 11 bases in between. The CDR3 spans 15 residues. CDR3 coding DNA: TGTGCCAGCTCACTGGGGGATCCAAGCAATCAGCCCCAGCATTTT. Its translation is CASSLGDPSNQPQHF.

As for this clone: Only one base separates this from a far larger clonotype, so it likely reflects a read error. The chain couples TRBV30 to TRBJ2-5, with D perhaps matching TRBD2 (5 bases). Trimming left V 2 bases short and J 8 bases short, with 15 bases between. CDR1 and CDR2 from the germline V gene are GTSNPN and SVGIG (reference sequence). CDR3 length equals 13 residues. DNA for the CDR3: TGTGCCTGGAGTCACGGCAGTCGGGATACCCAGTACTTC. Protein product: CAWSHGSRDTQYF.

This chain connects TRBV10-3 to TRBJ2-2, with 10 bases lining up with TRBD1. This CDR3 spans 14 amino acids. V was clipped by 7 bases and J by 7 bases; unmatched bases: 6. Germline V gene sequence: CDR1 ENHRY, CDR2 SYGVKD. In DNA, the CDR3 is TGTGCCATCACGGAGACAGGGGGCGTCGGGGAGCTGTTTTTT. Translation gives CAITETGGVGELFF.

This clone was seen once. The V and J genes are TRBV28 and TRBJ2-7; weak D call: TRBD2 (5 bases). Germline V CDR1 and CDR2: MDHEN, SYDVKM. CDR3 length equals 12 residues. V was pared by 7 bases and J by 0 bases, with 7 bases between. The CDR3 coding sequence is TGTGCCAGCAAAGGGAGCTCCTACGAGCAGTACTTC. This gives the protein CASKGSSYEQYF.

V and J are TRBV10-1 and TRBJ1-3; D remains ambiguous. The germline CDR1 and CDR2 sequences are WNHNN and SYGVQD (reference sequence). CDR3 length equals 14 residues. Trimming removed 0 bases at V and 2 bases at J, with 5 bases between. The DNA for the CDR3 is TGCGCCAGCAGTGAGTCCGGGACTGGAAACACCATATATTTT. It specifies CASSESGTGNTIYF.

The chain links TRBV28 to TRBJ2-1, with 9 bases fitting TRBD2. Losses at the gene ends were 5 bases for V and 9 bases for J; bases not matched to a gene: 14. There are 16 residues in the CDR3. Germline-derived CDR1 and CDR2 are MDHEN and SYDVKM. CDR3 sequence: CASSRVWNSGRAEQFF. The CDR3 bases are TGTGCCAGCAGTCGGGTTTGGAATAGCGGGAGAGCTGAGCAGTTCTTC.